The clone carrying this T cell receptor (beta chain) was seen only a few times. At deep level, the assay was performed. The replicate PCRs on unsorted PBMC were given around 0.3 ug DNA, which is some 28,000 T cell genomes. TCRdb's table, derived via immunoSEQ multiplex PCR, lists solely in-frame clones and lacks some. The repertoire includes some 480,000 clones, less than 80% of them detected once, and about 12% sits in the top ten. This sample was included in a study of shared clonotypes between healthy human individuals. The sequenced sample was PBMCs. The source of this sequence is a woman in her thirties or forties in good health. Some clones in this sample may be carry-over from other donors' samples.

CDR3 protein: CASSFGTNTEAFF. The CDR3, as DNA: TGTGCCAGCAGTTTTGGGACGAACACTGAAGCTTTCTTT. The chain has TRBV27 and TRBJ1-1; D perhaps matches TRBD1 (5 bases). From germline, CDR1 is MNHEY and CDR2 SMNVEV (reference sequence). Between the trimmed V and J ends, which lost 3 bases and 1 base, there was a span of 6 bases. This CDR3 is 13 amino acids long.